Listed below are T cell receptor beta chains from one sample, sequenced in a study of T cell repertoires in cytomegalovirus infection. MiXCR, run by TCRdb on the reads, gives a single entry per CDR3 protein. Of about 890,000 distinct CDR3 sequences in the sample, around 29% are singletons; the top ten hold 11% to 15%. These receptors' antigens are unknown. The source was cultured CD8+ T cells from PBMCs, collected from culture after CMV antigen stimulation. The receptors stem from a human donor in good health (CMV status not recorded). Some clones in this sample may be carry-over from other donors' samples. Both conserved end residues are part of each CDR3. D genes are given only for firm matches. For some rows the clone size is stated as once, few or many, or as a class when expanded; others skip it.

NA	NA	TRBV19	TRBJ1-5	14	CASSIRDGDQPQHF	TGTGCCAGTAGTATTCGAGATGGCGATCAGCCCCAGCATTTT
NA	TRBD1	TRBV7-9	TRBJ2-5	13	CASLWTGEETQYF	TGTGCCAGCCTGTGGACAGGGGAAGAGACCCAGTACTTC
few	TRBD1	TRBV29-1	TRBJ1-1	13	CSARTGEYTEAFF	TGCAGCGCTAGGACAGGGGAGTACACTGAAGCTTTCTTT
once	TRBD1	TRBV9	TRBJ2-7	15	CTSSVAGQGFYEQYF	TGTACCAGCAGCGTAGCGGGACAGGGGTTCTACGAGCAGTACTTC
NA	NA	TRBV7-9	TRBJ1-5	13	CASSGGRSQPQHF	TGTGCCAGCAGCGGGGGGCGATCACAGCCCCAGCATTTT
NA	NA	TRBV28	TRBJ2-3	13	CASSVRTMVTQYF	TGTGCCAGCAGTGTAAGGACTATGGTTACGCAGTATTTT
NA	NA	TRBV3-1	TRBJ1-6	14	CASSQGSGTSLLHF	TGTGCCAGCAGCCAAGGATCCGGGACCTCCCTCCTCCACTTT
few	NA	TRBV6-2/TRBV6-3	TRBJ1-5	14	CASSSTGLVQPQHF	TGTGCCAGCAGTTCCACAGGGCTGGTTCAGCCCCAGCATTTT
NA	NA	TRBV25-1	TRBJ2-1	14	CASSESGVQVEQFF	TGTGCCAGCAGTGAATCAGGGGTTCAGGTTGAGCAGTTCTTC
NA	NA	TRBV12-3/TRBV12-4	TRBJ2-5	16	CASSLEGQGYTETQYF	TGTGCCAGCAGTTTAGAGGGTCAGGGGTACACAGAGACCCAGTACTTC
NA	NA	TRBV19	TRBJ1-6	14	CASSMTGLNSPLHF	TGTGCCAGTAGTATGACGGGCCTAAATTCACCCCTCCACTTT
NA	NA	TRBV12-3/TRBV12-4	TRBJ1-1	15	CASSLPGHKNTEAFF	TGTGCCAGCAGTTTACCGGGACACAAGAACACTGAAGCTTTCTTT
few	TRBD1	TRBV11-2	TRBJ2-5	16	CASSITYRGPLETQYF	TGTGCCAGCAGTATCACCTACAGGGGGCCATTGGAGACCCAGTACTTC
NA	NA	TRBV19	TRBJ1-4	16	CASSIRSGATNEKLFF	TGTGCCAGTAGTATAAGGTCCGGAGCAACTAATGAAAAACTGTTTTTT
NA	NA	TRBV27	TRBJ2-6	15	CASSLSNSGANVLTF	TGTGCCAGCAGTCTTTCAAACTCTGGGGCCAACGTCCTGACTTTC
few	TRBD1	TRBV7-9	TRBJ1-1	14	CASSSRDRIVQAFF	TGTGCCAGCAGCTCCCGGGACAGGATCGTCCAAGCTTTCTTT
NA	TRBD1	TRBV7-6	TRBJ1-5	17	CASSPRQGRVVYQPQHF	TGTGCCAGCAGCCCGAGACAGGGTAGGGTTGTATATCAGCCCCAGCATTTT
few	TRBD1	TRBV27	TRBJ2-1	15	CASRPGTGGSHEQFF	TGTGCCAGCAGGCCCGGGACAGGGGGAAGTCATGAGCAGTTCTTC
few	NA	TRBV12-5	TRBJ2-4	16	CASGFGGLVTKNIQYF	TGTGCTAGTGGTTTTGGGGGGCTGGTGACCAAAAACATTCAGTACTTC
NA	NA	TRBV6-2/TRBV6-3	TRBJ2-5	16	CASSYSRAGSQETQYF	TGTGCCAGCAGTTACTCGAGGGCCGGGAGCCAGGAGACCCAGTACTTC
few	TRBD2	TRBV7-9	TRBJ2-1	15	CASSSNGGAVDEQFF	TGTGCCAGCAGCTCAAACGGGGGGGCCGTCGATGAGCAGTTCTTC
few	NA	TRBV5-6	TRBJ2-7	14	CASSSGASLYEQYF	TGTGCCAGCAGCTCTGGGGCCTCCCTGTACGAGCAGTACTTC
few	NA	TRBV12-5	TRBJ1-4	16	CASGLDLGGTNEKLFF	TGTGCTAGTGGTTTGGACCTCGGGGGCACTAATGAAAAACTGTTTTTT
NA	NA	TRBV6-1	TRBJ1-2	14	CASSEAPAAYGYTF	TGTGCCAGCAGTGAAGCTCCCGCAGCGTATGGCTACACCTTC
NA	TRBD2	TRBV24-1	TRBJ2-1	17	CATSGLAGKNGYNEQFF	TGTGCCACCAGTGGACTAGCGGGGAAGAACGGCTACAATGAGCAGTTCTTC
NA	NA	TRBV28	TRBJ2-3	13	CASSHMGGDTQYF	TGTGCCAGCAGCCATATGGGAGGTGATACGCAGTATTTT
NA	TRBD2	TRBV28	TRBJ2-3	16	CASSERLAGGTDTQYF	TGTGCCAGCAGTGAACGACTAGCGGGGGGCACAGATACGCAGTATTTT
few	NA	TRBV24-1	TRBJ2-1	16	CATSDLSGLSYNEQFF	TGTGCCACCAGTGATTTAAGTGGGCTATCCTACAATGAGCAGTTCTTC
NA	TRBD1	TRBV12-5	TRBJ2-7	14	CASSTGGNSYEQYF	TGTGCGAGTTCTACAGGGGGCAACTCCTACGAGCAGTACTTC
many	NA	TRBV5-4	TRBJ2-2	15	CASSLGSGPRGELFF	TGTGCCAGCAGCTTGGGGTCAGGACCCCGCGGGGAGCTGTTTTTT
NA	NA	TRBV14	TRBJ2-6	19	CASSPTEPGAGSGANVLTF	TGTGCCAGCAGCCCCACCGAACCGGGGGCAGGGTCTGGGGCCAACGTCCTGACTTTC
NA	NA	TRBV19	TRBJ2-1	13	CASGWGERNEQFF	TGTGCCAGTGGCTGGGGAGAACGCAATGAGCAGTTCTTC